This T cell receptor beta chain was obtained from a study of T cell responses to AZD1222 COVID-19 vaccine. Study-wide points: Reportedly, close to half of spike-specific TCRs are directed against unmutated variant regions.

As concerns this clone: Its cognate antigen is unknown.

Germline V CDR1 and CDR2: PRHDT, FYEKMQ (reference sequence). CDR3 length equals 15 residues. Losses at the gene ends were 8 bases for V and 0 bases for J; bases not matched to a gene: 7. The method was immunoSEQ multiplex PCR; TCRdb's version includes in-frame clones alone and lacks a portion of them. The sample consists of 120,000 or so clones, roughly 87% of them appearing once. The sequenced sample was peripheral blood, obtained on day 0 of AZD1222 vaccination. This receptor was taken from an adult in good health. The V call is TRBV13, the J call TRBJ2-4; 7 nucleotides line up with TRBD2. The CDR3 DNA reads as TGTGCCAGCGGGGAGGGCGTTGTAGCCAAAAACATTCAGTACTTC. It yields the protein CASGEGVVAKNIQYF. Filled out from reference TRBV13 and TRBJ2-4, the complete variable domain reads AAGVIQSPRHLIKEKRETATLKCYPIPRHDTVYWYQQGPGQDPQFLISFYEKMQSDKGSIPDRFSAQQFSDYHSELNMSSLELGDSALYFCASGEGVVAKNIQYFGAGTRLSVL.